Below are 18 T cell receptor beta chains sequenced from a single sample in a study of human T cells and chemical hapten exposure. Time point of the sample: patch test 1, 2 weeks after DPC sensitization. The treatment: therapeutic diphenylcyclopropenone sensitization with weekly scalp DPC. Each CDR3 protein is one row after TCRdb ran MiXCR on the RACE reads. Here the sample spans about 100,000 distinct CDR3 sequences, 9.5% to 11% being singletons. The sample was whole blood, taken in connection with sensitization to the hapten diphenylcyclopropenone (DPC). These receptors were obtained from a middle-aged woman with alopecia areata. Some clones in this sample may be carry-over from other donors' samples.

This clonotype was picked up a small number of times. V usage is TRBV2 and J usage is TRBJ1-2; possibly TRBD1 for D (5 bases). Germline CDR1 reads SNHLY; CDR2 reads FYNNEI. CDR3 length: 11 residues. Deletions cut 2 bases from V and 7 bases from J, with 5 bases between. In DNA form, the CDR3 reads TGTGCCAGCAGTGAAAGGGGTGGCTACACCTTC. This sequence encodes CASSERGGYTF.

V gene TRBV6-2 or TRBV6-3 combines with J gene TRBJ1-5; D unclear. V lost 0 bases, J lost 5 bases, and 20 bases lay in between. The CDR3 is 18 amino acids. Germline V gives CDR1 MNHEY, CDR2 SVGEGT. CDR3 region: CASSYSAGRSPGHQPQHF. As DNA, the CDR3 is TGTGCCAGCAGTTACTCGGCCGGCCGCAGCCCGGGCCATCAGCCCCAGCATTTT.

CDR3 amino acids: CSAWEGPTGELFF. The CDR3 region has the DNA TGCAGTGCGTGGGAGGGCCCCACCGGGGAGCTGTTTTTT. The rearrangement uses TRBV20-1 and TRBJ2-2, with 7 bases matching TRBD2. Germline loops: CDR1 DFQATT, CDR2 SNEGSKA (reference sequence). V trimming: 6 bases; J trimming: 4 bases; junction bases outside the gene matches: 5. The CDR3 sequence is 13 residues long.

A few counts support this clonotype. V is TRBV4-3 and J is TRBJ2-3; 13 bases align to TRBD2. Germline CDR1 and CDR2: LGHNA and YSLEER. The J segment lost 1 base and the V segment lost 0 bases, leaving 10 bases of the junction unmatched. The CDR3 is 20 residues long. CDR3 loop: CASSQDLRTSGSVGTDTQYF. The CDR3 region has the DNA TGCGCCAGCAGCCAAGATCTGCGGACTAGCGGGAGTGTTGGCACAGATACGCAGTATTTT.

The chain is built from TRBV25-1 and TRBJ2-7, with D uncertain. Germline assignment: CDR1 MGHDK and CDR2 SYGVNS. Trimming left V 3 bases short and J 1 base short, with 1 base between. This CDR3 has 11 residues. Here the CDR3 reads CASSESYEQYF. DNA for the CDR3: TGTGCCAGCAGTGAGTCCTACGAGCAGTACTTC.

This chain connects TRBV4-3 to TRBJ1-1; D gene uncertain. The CDR3 is 14 amino acids. CDR1 and CDR2 (germline): LGHNA, YSLEER. Trimming left V 0 bases short and J 0 bases short, with 5 bases between. In DNA, the CDR3 is TGCGCCAGCAGCCAAGATTCCGTGAACACTGAAGCTTTCTTT. Translation: CASSQDSVNTEAFF.

J is TRBJ2-7 and V is TRBV20-1; 7 positions agree with TRBD1. The trim removed 3 bases at V and 6 bases at J, leaving 5 bases unmatched. This CDR3 region has 12 residues. The V gene's germline CDR1 is DFQATT and CDR2 SNEGSKA (reference sequence). The CDR3 DNA sequence: TGCAGTGCTAGCAAGGGGGCAAGCGAGCAGTACTTC. Translated: CSASKGASEQYF.

This clonotype has only a few counts. The chain joins TRBV7-9 to TRBJ2-7; 7 bases are a match to TRBD1. V lost 5 bases, J lost 5 bases, and 6 bases stayed unmatched. Per germline, CDR1 SEHNR and CDR2 FQNEAQ (reference sequence). There are 13 residues in the CDR3. This chain's CDR3 is CASSDSDRDEQYF. As DNA, the CDR3 is TGTGCCAGCAGCGACTCCGACAGGGACGAGCAGTACTTC.

This clonotype has just a few counts. The V gene is TRBV12-3 or TRBV12-4, the J gene TRBJ1-6; D is uncertain. Trimming removed 6 bases from V and 0 bases from J, with 12 bases in between. The CDR3 is 16 amino acids. The CDR3 DNA reads as TGTGCCAGCAGGCGGGCGGGGAGCTCCTATAATTCACCCCTCCACTTT. Protein product: CASRRAGSSYNSPLHF.

The sample holds many counts of this clonotype. The genes are TRBV6-5 and TRBJ2-1, with 8 bases identical to TRBD1. Losses at the gene ends were 5 bases for V and 0 bases for J; bases not matched to a gene: 12. The CDR3 is 18 amino acids. Germline V CDR1 and CDR2: MNHEY, SVGAGI. CDR3 sequence: CASSTVRTGSSSYNEQFF. CDR3 nucleotides: TGTGCCAGCAGTACCGTCCGGACAGGGTCGAGCTCCTACAATGAGCAGTTCTTC.

This clonotype was counted only a few times. V gene TRBV27 combines with J gene TRBJ1-2; TRBD1 might be the D (5 bases). The CDR3 covers 14 residues. V lost 6 bases to trimming and J lost 0 bases, with 11 bases between them. In germline, CDR1 is MNHEY, CDR2 SMNVEV (reference sequence). CDR3 coding DNA: TGTGCCAGCAGCCTAAACAGGCCTAACTATGGCTACACCTTC. Encoded protein: CASSLNRPNYGYTF.

The chain couples TRBV10-3 to TRBJ1-5; tentative D call: TRBD1 (5 bases). Germline-derived CDR1 and CDR2 are ENHRY and SYGVKD. CDR3 length: 14 amino acids. V dropped 4 bases and J dropped 2 bases, with 9 bases sitting between them. CDR3 bases: TGTGCCATCAGTGGATCGGGGGGCAATCAGCCCCAGCATTTT. Translation: CAISGSGGNQPQHF.

The chain's CDR3 is CASRLDRELTGELFF. The CDR3 DNA follows: TGTGCCAGCAGGCTGGACAGGGAATTAACCGGGGAGCTGTTTTTT. The chain carries TRBV28 and TRBJ2-2, with 8 bases aligning to TRBD1. Germline V CDR1 and CDR2: MDHEN, SYDVKM. The J segment lost 5 bases and the V segment lost 6 bases, leaving 8 bases of the junction unmatched. There are 15 residues in the CDR3.

The rearrangement uses TRBV6-2 or TRBV6-3 and TRBJ1-1; the match to TRBD1 covers 7 bases. CDR3 length: 17 amino acids. The germline V gene has CDR1 MNHEY and CDR2 SVGEGT. Trimming at V came to 2 bases and at J to 4 bases, leaving 13 bases not matched to a gene. The CDR3 bases are TGTGCCAGCAGTTACGAGACAGGGATGGGAATGGGCACTGAAGCTTTCTTT. As protein: CASSYETGMGMGTEAFF.

This clonotype was found many times. This sequence joins TRBV7-3 and TRBJ1-6, with 8 bases matching TRBD1. Trimming removed 5 bases from V and 3 bases from J; junction bases left unmatched: 3. This CDR3 has 15 amino acids. CDR1 and CDR2 (germline): SGHTA, FQGTGA. Here the CDR3 reads CASSTTGGYNSPLHF. In nucleotides, the CDR3 is TGTGCCAGCAGCACAACAGGGGGCTATAATTCACCCCTCCACTTT.

This clonotype was recorded a few times. V and J are TRBV3-1 and TRBJ2-5; tentative D call: TRBD2 (5 bases). The germline V and J ends were trimmed by 4 bases and 4 bases, with 10 bases remaining between them. The CDR3 sequence is 13 residues long. Germline CDR1 is LGHDT and CDR2 is YNNKEL (reference sequence). This CDR3 reads CASSPGIRETQYF. CDR3 DNA: TGTGCCAGCAGCCCCGGGATCCGAGAGACCCAGTACTTC.

The sample holds a few counts of this clonotype. The chain employs TRBV29-1 and TRBJ2-1; TRBD1 agrees at 7 bases. The junction had 6 bases not matched to a gene; V was cut back by 6 bases and J by 4 bases. This CDR3 contains 13 residues. Per the germline V gene, CDR1 is SQVTM and CDR2 is ANQGSEA. CDR3 DNA sequence: TGCAGCGTCGACACGGGACAGTACAATGAGCAGTTCTTC. This gives the protein CSVDTGQYNEQFF.

This clonotype was seen more than once but under ten times. The rearrangement uses TRBV14 and TRBJ2-1; 9 positions agree with TRBD2. The V segment lost 4 bases and the J segment 7 bases; nucleotides outside the gene matches: 8. The CDR3 spans 15 residues. In germline, CDR1 is SGHDN, CDR2 FVKESK. CDR3 nucleotides: TGTGCCAGCAGCCCCCTAGCGGGGCAGGTGAATGAGCAGTTCTTC. Amino acids: CASSPLAGQVNEQFF.